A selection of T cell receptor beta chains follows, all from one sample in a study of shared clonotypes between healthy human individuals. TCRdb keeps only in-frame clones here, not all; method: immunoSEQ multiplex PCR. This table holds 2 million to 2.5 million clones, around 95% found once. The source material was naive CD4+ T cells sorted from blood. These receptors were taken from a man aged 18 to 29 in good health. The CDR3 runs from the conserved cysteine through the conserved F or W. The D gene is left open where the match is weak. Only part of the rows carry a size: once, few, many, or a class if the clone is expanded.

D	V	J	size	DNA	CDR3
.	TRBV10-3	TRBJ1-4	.	TGTGCCATCAGTGAGTCCGGGGCAGTTGCAACTAATGAAAAACTGTTTTTT	CAISESGAVATNEKLFF
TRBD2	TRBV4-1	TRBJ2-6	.	TGCGCCAGCAGCCAAGCCGGACTAGCGTTTCTTGACGGGGCCAACGTCCTGACTTTC	CASSQAGLAFLDGANVLTF
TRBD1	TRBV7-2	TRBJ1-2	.	TGTGCCAGCAGCTTAGAAGGGGTCAGGGGGCGTGGCTACACCTTC	CASSLEGVRGRGYTF
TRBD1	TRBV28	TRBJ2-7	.	TGTGCCACCCTACCCTTGGGACAGGGACCCTACGAGCAGTACTTC	CATLPLGQGPYEQYF
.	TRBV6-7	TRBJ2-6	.	TGTGCCAGCAGTAGGTATTTACAAAGTCGGGCCAACGTCCTGACTTTC	CASSRYLQSRANVLTF
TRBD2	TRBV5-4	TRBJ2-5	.	TGTGCCAGCAGCTTGGGACTAGCGGGAGCAGAGACCCAGTACTTC	CASSLGLAGAETQYF
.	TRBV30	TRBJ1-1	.	TGTGCCTGGAGTGTGGGGGTGAACACTGAAGCTTTCTTT	CAWSVGVNTEAFF
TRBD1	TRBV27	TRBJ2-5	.	TGTGCCAGCAGAAGACAGGGGGGAGAGACCCAGTACTTC	CASRRQGGETQYF
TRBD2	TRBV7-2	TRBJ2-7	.	TGTGCCAGCAGCTTTAGCGGGTTCTACGAGCAGTACTTC	CASSFSGFYEQYF
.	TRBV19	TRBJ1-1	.	TGTGCCAGTAGTATACCAGGGAGGAACACTGAAGCTTTCTTT	CASSIPGRNTEAFF
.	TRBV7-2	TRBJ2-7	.	TGTGCCAGCAGCGTTTTGGGGTCCTACGAGCAGTACTTC	CASSVLGSYEQYF
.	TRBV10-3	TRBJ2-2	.	TGTGCCATCAAGGGCCTATCCGGGGAGCTGTTTTTT	CAIKGLSGELFF
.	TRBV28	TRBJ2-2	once	TGTGCCAGCAGTTCGGCGACGCGTCAAGCAGGTTCGATGTCCGGGGAGCTGTTTTTT	CASSSATRQAGSMSGELFF
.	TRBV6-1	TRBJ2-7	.	TGTGCCAGCAGTGAATCCGCGTCCTACGAGCAGTACTTC	CASSESASYEQYF
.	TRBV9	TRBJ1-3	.	TGTGCCAGCAGCACACCGGCATCTGGAAACACCATATATTTT	CASSTPASGNTIYF
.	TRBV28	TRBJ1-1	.	TGTGCCAGCAGTTCCGGGGGAAGGACTGAAGCTTTCTTT	CASSSGGRTEAFF
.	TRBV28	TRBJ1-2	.	TGTGCCAGCAGTTTAGATAAAAACTATGGCTACACCTTC	CASSLDKNYGYTF
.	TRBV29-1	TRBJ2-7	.	TGCAGCGTTGAACTGGGCAGGGGCGAGCAGTACTTC	CSVELGRGEQYF
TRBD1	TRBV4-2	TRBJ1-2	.	TGTGCCAGCAGCCAAGGGACAGGGGAGCCTAACTATGGCTACACCTTC	CASSQGTGEPNYGYTF
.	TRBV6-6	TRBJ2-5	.	TGTGCCAGCAGTTACCCAGACCTTTGGGAGACCCAGTACTTC	CASSYPDLWETQYF
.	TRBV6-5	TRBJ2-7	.	TGTGCCAGCAGTTACTCGGGTAGGATTTACGAGCAGTACTTC	CASSYSGRIYEQYF
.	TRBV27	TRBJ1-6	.	TGTGCCAGCAGTTTAATAGGATCACCCCTCCACTTT	CASSLIGSPLHF
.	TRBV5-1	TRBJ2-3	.	TGCGCCAGCCGCCTAGACTCAGGCCCCATCACAGATACGCAGTATTTT	CASRLDSGPITDTQYF
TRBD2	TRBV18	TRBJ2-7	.	TGTGCCAGCTCCCCTGGAGCTAGCGGGAGATACGAGCAGTACTTC	CASSPGASGRYEQYF